The 24 T cell receptor beta chains below were found in one sample sequenced in a study of a mutant IDH1 vaccine in newly diagnosed glioma. The assay was immunoSEQ multiplex PCR, and TCRdb's table has in-frame clones only and misses some. Here the sample spans about 120,000 clones, over 75% being singletons. Specified time point: week 11, during vaccination. Doses consisted of 300 ug of mutant IDH1 20-mer peptide each, paired with topical imiquimod. These receptors lack a known antigen. The sequenced sample was PBMCs, obtained from a glioma patient whose treatment included an IDH1 peptide vaccine. The receptors come from a man aged 35-49 years with glioma.

The V and J genes are TRBV10-3 and TRBJ2-1, with 7 bases identical to TRBD1. The CDR3 totals 14 residues. With 10 bases clipped from V and 4 bases from J, the junction kept 10 bases outside the gene matches. CDR1 and CDR2 (germline): ENHRY, SYGVKD. As DNA, the CDR3 is TGTGCCACTTCTACAGGGGTGGGGTACAATGAGCAGTTCTTC. Translated, it gives CATSTGVGYNEQFF.

This clone is a singleton in its sample. The chain has TRBV29-1 and TRBJ1-2; no firm D call. CDR1 and CDR2 (germline): SQVTM, ANQGSEA. V was clipped by 6 bases and J by 0 bases, with 17 bases between them. CDR3 length: 15 residues. The CDR3 region has the DNA TGCAGCGTCCCAAGGAGATCGGCAACTAACTATGGCTACACCTTC. Translated: CSVPRRSATNYGYTF. The variable domain in full, with the rest retrieved from reference TRBV29-1 and TRBJ1-2, is SAVISQKPSRDICQRGTSLTIQCQVDSQVTMMFWYRQQPGQSLTLIATANQGSEATYESGFVIDKFPISRPNLTFSTLTVSNMSPEDSSIYLCSVPRRSATNYGYTFGSGTRLTVV.

The chain couples TRBV7-6 to TRBJ2-1; 8 bases agree with TRBD2. V shed 1 base, J shed 3 bases, and the junction held 5 bases outside the gene matches. Per the germline V gene, CDR1 is SGHVS and CDR2 is FNYEAQ. The CDR3 spans 16 residues. The CDR3 region has the DNA TGTGCCAGCAGCTTAGGGCCGGGGGGGCACTACAATGAGCAGTTCTTC. Translating it yields CASSLGPGGHYNEQFF.

The chain combines TRBV19 with TRBJ1-5, with TRBD1 identical over 8 bases. V trimming: 5 bases; J trimming: 9 bases; junction bases outside the gene matches: 9. CDR3 length: 14 residues. Germline V gene sequence: CDR1 LNHDA, CDR2 SQIVND (reference sequence). Here the CDR3 DNA reads TGTGCCAGTAGTGGGACAGGCTTGTCGGGGCCCCAGCATTTT. Amino acids: CASSGTGLSGPQHF.

The rearrangement links TRBV11-2 to TRBJ2-1; 7 bases fit TRBD1. This CDR3 contains 16 residues. V was clipped by 4 bases and J by 7 bases; unmatched bases: 13. CDR1 and CDR2 (germline): SGHAT, FQNNGV. Written as DNA, the CDR3 is TGTGCCAGCAGCTACCACGCCGGGACAGCCTTTAATGAGCAGTTCTTC. Translated, it gives CASSYHAGTAFNEQFF.

The CDR3 loop is CASGLVVGPPDTQYF. CDR3 sequence (DNA): TGTGCTAGTGGTTTGGTAGTGGGACCCCCAGATACGCAGTATTTT. This chain connects TRBV12-5 to TRBJ2-3; D possibly matches TRBD1 or TRBD2 (5 bases each). Trimming removed 0 bases at V and 4 bases at J, with 11 bases between. Germline lookup yields CDR1 LGHNT and CDR2 FRNRAP. The CDR3 extends over 15 amino acids. The full variable domain, its missing parts supplied by reference TRBV12-5 and TRBJ2-3, is DARVTQTPRHKVTEMGQEVTMRCQPILGHNTVFWYRQTMMQGLELLAYFRNRAPLDDSGMPKDRFSAEMPDATLATLKIQPSEPRDSAVYFCASGLVVGPPDTQYFGPGTRLTVL.

V usage is TRBV5-1 and J usage is TRBJ2-6; possibly TRBD2 for D (7 bases). CDR1 SGHRS and CDR2 YFSETQ come from the germline V gene. V lost 0 bases and J lost 0, with 16 bases in between. The CDR3 has 19 residues. For the CDR3, the DNA is TGCGCCAGCAGCTTGGCCTGGGGGGGCCCCCGCTCTGGGGCCAACGTCCTGACTTTC. This codes for CASSLAWGGPRSGANVLTF.

The chain is built from TRBV4-2 and TRBJ2-2; 7 nucleotides match TRBD1. Per germline, CDR1 LGHNA and CDR2 YNFKEQ. Losses at the gene ends were 3 bases for V and 0 bases for J; bases not matched to a gene: 4. CDR3 length: 16 amino acids. The CDR3 DNA reads as TGTGCCAGCAGCCAGGCCGGGACAGCGAACACCGGGGAGCTGTTTTTT. This sequence encodes CASSQAGTANTGELFF.

The V gene is TRBV6-5, the J gene TRBJ2-5; 8 bases are a match to TRBD1. The junction had 5 bases not matched to a gene; V was cut back by 6 bases and J by 5 bases. CDR3 length: 13 residues. Germline V gives CDR1 MNHEY, CDR2 SVGAGI. Here the CDR3 reads CASSHTGGETQYF. For the CDR3, the DNA is TGTGCCAGCAGCCATACAGGGGGTGAGACCCAGTACTTC.

The gene calls are TRBV4-3 and TRBJ1-2; 11 bases fit TRBD1. The CDR3 runs to 18 residues. Germline V gene sequence: CDR1 LGHNA, CDR2 YSLEER. Trimming at V came to 5 bases and at J to 0 bases, leaving 11 bases not matched to a gene. The CDR3 nucleotides read TGCGCCAGCAGCGGCCGGGGACAGGGGGTCCACCCTAACTATGGCTACACCTTC. Its protein product is CASSGRGQGVHPNYGYTF.

The rearrangement joins TRBV30 to TRBJ1-2, with 7 bases aligning to TRBD1. The CDR3 totals 15 residues. Germline V lookup: CDR1 GTSNPN, CDR2 SVGIG (reference sequence). With 5 bases clipped from V and 2 bases from J, the junction kept 11 bases outside the gene matches. The DNA for the CDR3 is TGTGCCTGGCCCCCCAAGTGGGACAGCAACTATGGCTACACCTTC. Amino acid sequence: CAWPPKWDSNYGYTF.

The V and J genes are TRBV19 and TRBJ2-1, with D perhaps matching TRBD2 (5 bases). The CDR3 contains 13 residues. Looked up from germline, CDR1 is LNHDA and CDR2 is SQIVND (reference sequence). V was clipped by 5 bases and J by 4 bases, with 9 bases between them. In DNA, the CDR3 is TGTGCCAGTAGTCCGGGGAGTTACAATGAGCAGTTCTTC. Amino acid sequence: CASSPGSYNEQFF.

For this clone: An end of the junction does not agree with germline; a read error may underlie this. V usage is TRBV5-1 and J usage is TRBJ1-3; no clear D gene. Germline V gene data show CDR1 as SGHRS and CDR2 as YFSETQ. There are 15 residues in the CDR3. Here the CDR3 DNA reads TGCGCCAGCAGCTTGGGAGCTCTCTCTGGAAACACCACATATTTT. Translated, it gives CASSLGALSGNTTYF.

This rearrangement joins TRBV7-9 to TRBJ1-5; D gene uncertain. The germline V gene encodes CDR1 SEHNR and CDR2 FQNEAQ (reference sequence). Trimming stripped 1 base from V and 6 bases from J, with 4 bases between. This CDR3 is 12 amino acids long. CDR3 in amino acids: CASSLGGQPQHF. In DNA form, the CDR3 reads TGTGCCAGCAGCTTAGGCGGTCAGCCCCAGCATTTT.

This clone was recorded once. The CDR3 nucleotides read TGTGCCAGCAGTTTATTAGGTAGCACTGAAGCTTTCTTT. This gives the protein CASSLLGSTEAFF. This sequence joins TRBV28 and TRBJ1-1; no clear D gene. V was pared by 1 base and J by 4 bases, with 7 bases between. Germline V lookup: CDR1 MDHEN, CDR2 SYDVKM. The CDR3 contains 13 residues.

The genes are TRBV4-3 and TRBJ2-4; the match to TRBD1 covers 8 bases. This CDR3 has 15 residues. Looked up from germline, CDR1 is LGHNA and CDR2 is YSLEER. J lost 3 bases, V lost 4 bases, and 5 bases had no gene match. CDR3 nucleotides: TGCGCCAGCAGCCCGACAGGGGATGGCAAAAACATTCAGTACTTC. It codes for CASSPTGDGKNIQYF.

The J gene is TRBJ1-1, the V gene TRBV7-8, with 7 positions matching TRBD1. In germline, CDR1 is SGHVS, CDR2 FQNEAQ. The CDR3 is 16 amino acids. With V trimmed by 1 base and J by 3 bases, 8 bases remained unmatched. CDR3 in amino acids: CASSLGSQGRDTEAFF. DNA of the CDR3: TGTGCCAGCAGCTTAGGATCACAGGGGAGGGACACTGAAGCTTTCTTT.

The chain is built from TRBV28 and TRBJ1-3; the match to TRBD1 covers 7 bases. J lost 4 bases, V lost 4 bases, and 16 bases had no gene match. The CDR3 runs to 18 residues. Looked up from germline, CDR1 is MDHEN and CDR2 is SYDVKM. In DNA, the CDR3 is TGTGCCAGCAGTTCCCTGTCACTTCTCCGGGACAGCGGAAACACCATATATTTT. This encodes CASSSLSLLRDSGNTIYF.

The rearrangement uses TRBV27 and TRBJ1-6; D is undetermined. There are 13 residues in the CDR3. Trimming removed 8 bases at V and 11 bases at J, with 16 bases between. CDR1 and CDR2 from the germline V gene are MNHEY and SMNVEV (reference sequence). The CDR3 DNA sequence: TGTGCCAGCTCCCTTAAAGGCGTTACACCCCTCCACTTT. Amino acid sequence: CASSLKGVTPLHF.

The V call is TRBV7-2, the J call TRBJ1-3; the match to TRBD1 covers 7 bases. The CDR3 totals 13 residues. Germline V gene sequence: CDR1 SGHTA, CDR2 FQGNSA. Unmatched junction bases numbered 5, after V lost 7 bases and J lost 5 bases. CDR3 residues: CASNPTGRNTIYF. As DNA, the CDR3 is TGTGCCAGCAACCCGACAGGGAGAAACACCATATATTTT.

This chain connects TRBV7-2 to TRBJ2-5; D perhaps matches TRBD2 (6 bases). Germline CDR1 is SGHTA and CDR2 is FQGNSA. V lost 5 bases, J lost 7 bases, and 17 bases lay in between. The CDR3 has 14 residues. The CDR3 is CASSRSGGRGTQYF. The CDR3 DNA reads TGTGCCAGCAGCCGATCTGGGGGGAGAGGGACCCAGTACTTC.

The rearrangement uses TRBV7-2 and TRBJ2-7, with 10 bases identical to TRBD2. From germline, CDR1 is SGHTA and CDR2 FQGNSA. After removal of 4 bases from V and 2 bases from J, the junction contained 2 bases not matched to a gene. The CDR3 runs 14 residues. CDR3 bases: TGTGCCAGCAGCTGGACTAGCGGAGCCTACGAGCAGTACTTC. Translated, it gives CASSWTSGAYEQYF.

The chain is built from TRBV11-2 and TRBJ1-1; D not certain. There are 13 residues in the CDR3. Per germline, CDR1 SGHAT and CDR2 FQNNGV. V lost 0 bases to trimming and J lost 1 base, with 3 bases between them. The CDR3 sequence is CASSLERNTEAFF. The CDR3 coding sequence is TGTGCCAGCAGCTTAGAGAGGAACACTGAAGCTTTCTTT.

This chain uses TRBV7-2 with TRBJ2-3; D not certain. Looked up from germline, CDR1 is SGHTA and CDR2 is FQGNSA. The CDR3 totals 14 residues. Trimming removed 1 base from V and 0 bases from J, with 5 bases in between. CDR3: CASSLVGSTDTQYF. DNA for the CDR3: TGTGCCAGCAGCTTAGTCGGGAGCACAGATACGCAGTATTTT.